This entry features one TCR beta chain sequence. No antigen is known for it. The record originates from a study of OX40 agonist ivuxolimab in advanced cancers. As for the study in general: At doses from 0.01 to 10 mg/kg, patients were given intravenous ivuxolimab every 2 weeks. General study findings and limits: At doses 0.1 to 3.0 mg/kg, CD4+ and CD8+ clones expanded. Antigens targeted by the expanded peripheral T cells were not determined.

A history of autoimmune disease or systemic immunosuppression excluded patients. Sequenced by immunoSEQ multiplex PCR; TCRdb stores in-frame clones only, minus some. The data contain roughly 60,000 clones, 80% to 90% of them singletons. V was pared by 2 bases and J by 4 bases, with 6 bases between. The CDR3 loop spans 13 amino acids. Germline CDR1 and CDR2: SGHVS and FNYEAQ. This receptor was obtained from an adult with an advanced solid tumor such as melanoma, head and neck, liver or kidney cancer. The chain couples TRBV7-6 to TRBJ2-1; D might be TRBD2 (5 bases). The input for sequencing was CD4+ or CD8+ T cells sorted from blood, taken in a trial of the OX40 agonist ivuxolimab. CDR3 in amino acids: CASSLSGYNEQFF. CDR3 coding DNA: TGTGCCAGCAGCTTATCGGGATACAATGAGCAGTTCTTC.